This T cell receptor (beta chain) was identified in a study of human T cells and chemical hapten exposure. Turning to the study itself: TCR yields differed between samples (mainly from small differences in pooled library volume).

On this clonotype itself: The target antigen is unknown.

General observations from the study: DPC sensitization produced no change in TCRs with frequency above 1 in 1000.

The study extracted total RNA from unfractionated whole blood. V was shortened by 0 bases and J by 4 bases, with 13 bases between the two germline ends. The CDR3 is made up of 15 amino acids. CDR1 SGHDT and CDR2 YYEEEE come from the germline V gene. For the library, individual cDNA molecules each received unique molecular identifiers. As originally analysed: TCR counts had a median of approximately 96,000 per sample and spanned roughly 23,224 to 750,000. One entry per CDR3 protein, called by TCRdb with MiXCR from the 5' RACE reads. The V and J calls were not made by the authors but by TCRdb's processing. The table lists approximately 80,000 distinct CDR3 sequences, approximately 15% of them singletons, with almost 7% in the top ten.

This TCR was recovered from a female donor in good health. This sequence joins TRBV5-6 and TRBJ1-2; D is perhaps TRBD1 (5 bases). The CDR3 sequence: CASSLAGQGGYGYTF. CDR3 nucleotides: TGTGCCAGCAGCTTGGCCGGGCAGGGTGGCTATGGCTACACCTTC. Combining the CDR3 with reference TRBV5-6 and TRBJ1-2 gives the whole variable domain DAGVTQSPTHLIKTRGQQVTLRCSPKSGHDTVSWYQQALGQGPQFIFQYYEEEERQRGNFPDRFSGHQFPNYSSELNVNALLLGDSALYLCASSLAGQGGYGYTFGSGTRLTVV.